The clone carrying this T cell receptor (beta chain) was picked up many times. The ends were cut back, 2 bases at V and 2 bases at J, with 10 bases in the middle. Germline CDR1 and CDR2: SGHDT and YYEEEE. The CDR3 extends over 15 amino acids. This record belongs to a study of regulatory T cells in long-lasting Graves disease. iRepertoire HTBI primers and Arm-PCR of CDR3 regions built TCR beta libraries. TCRdb recomputed calls from the multiplex PCR reads with MiXCR, one row per CDR3 protein. The sample has 500,000 to 700,000 distinct CDR3 sequences, about 32% seen once. Time point given: persistent/refractory GD, antithyroid drugs over 5 years with positive TRAb. Researchers made the TCR library from RNA that was extracted from PBMCs. Diagnoses of Graves' disease were made by American Thyroid Association guidelines.

This clonotype originated in a female donor with Graves disease. This sample comprised peripheral blood mononuclear cells (PBMCs), obtained when the disease was refractory, from a patient treated with antithyroid drugs. The chain employs TRBV5-6 and TRBJ2-2; D is possibly TRBD1 (6 bases). CDR3 nucleotides: TGTGCCAGCAGCTTAGTGGGACAAAACACCGGGGAGCTGTTTTTT. Encoded protein: CASSLVGQNTGELFF.